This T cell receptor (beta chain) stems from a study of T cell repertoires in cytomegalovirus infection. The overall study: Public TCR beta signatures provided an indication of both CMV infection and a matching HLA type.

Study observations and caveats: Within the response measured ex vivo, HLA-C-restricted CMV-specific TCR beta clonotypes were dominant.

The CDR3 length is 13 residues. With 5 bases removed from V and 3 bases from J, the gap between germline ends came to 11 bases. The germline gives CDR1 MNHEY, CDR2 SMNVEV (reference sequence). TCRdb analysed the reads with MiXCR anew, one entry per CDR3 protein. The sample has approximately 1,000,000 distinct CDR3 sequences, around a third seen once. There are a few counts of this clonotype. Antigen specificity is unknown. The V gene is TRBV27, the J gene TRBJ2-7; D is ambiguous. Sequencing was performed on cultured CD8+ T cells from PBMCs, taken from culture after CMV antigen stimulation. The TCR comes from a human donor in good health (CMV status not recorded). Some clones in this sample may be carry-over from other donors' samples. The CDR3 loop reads CASSAGSFYEQYF. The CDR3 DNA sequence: TGTGCCAGCAGTGCCGGGTCCTTCTACGAGCAGTACTTC.